Below, 32 T cell receptor beta chains from the same sample are listed, as sequenced in a study of blood T cells in healthy people across ages. Then a second PCR, running about 6 to 11 cycles, was carried out with a sample-barcoded 5' primer and a J-beta primer mix. Via MiXCR, TCRdb re-called the 5' RACE reads, giving one row per CDR3 protein. The sample lists about 640,000 distinct CDR3 sequences, approximately 59% seen once, with over 35% in the top ten. Sample: blood. The origin of the receptors is a man aged 55 to 70 in good health.

This clonotype was seen a few times. This chain joins TRBV18 and TRBJ1-6; 7 nucleotides align to TRBD1. Unmatched junction bases numbered 2, after V lost 2 bases and J lost 10 bases. The V gene's germline CDR1 is KGHSH and CDR2 LQKENI. CDR3 size: 13 residues. Here the CDR3 reads CASSPDRESPLHF. CDR3 nucleotides: TGTGCCAGCTCACCAGACAGGGAATCACCCCTCCACTTT. The full variable domain, completed using reference TRBV18 and TRBJ1-6, is NAGVMQNPRHLVRRRGQEARLRCSPMKGHSHVYWYRQLPEEGLKFMVYLQKENIIDESGMPKERFSAEFPKEGPSILRIQQVVRGDSAAYFCASSPDRESPLHFGNGTRLTVT.

The gene calls are TRBV29-1 and TRBJ1-1; D remains unclear. The CDR3 length is 13 residues. The V end was cut by 3 bases, the J end by 4 bases, with 12 bases between. Germline assignment: CDR1 SQVTM and CDR2 ANQGSEA. DNA of the CDR3: TGCAGCGTTGAGATAGGCCAGGCCACTGAAGCTTTCTTT. Translated, it gives CSVEIGQATEAFF. Based on the CDR3 plus reference TRBV29-1 and TRBJ1-1, the full variable domain is SAVISQKPSRDICQRGTSLTIQCQVDSQVTMMFWYRQQPGQSLTLIATANQGSEATYESGFVIDKFPISRPNLTFSTLTVSNMSPEDSSIYLCSVEIGQATEAFFGQGTRLTVV.

The gene calls are TRBV12-3 or TRBV12-4 and TRBJ1-2, with 7 bases matching TRBD1. This CDR3 has 13 amino acids. The J segment lost 7 bases and the V segment lost 5 bases, leaving 7 bases of the junction unmatched. The CDR3 nucleotides read TGTGCCAGCAGTCCTACAGGGGATCGTGGCTACACCTTC. Amino acids: CASSPTGDRGYTF.

The chain employs TRBV20-1 and TRBJ2-1; 10 bases align to TRBD2. The length of the CDR3 is 15 residues. Germline V lookup: CDR1 DFQATT, CDR2 SNEGSKA (reference sequence). The V gene end was trimmed by 4 bases and the J gene end by 9 bases; junction bases not matched to a gene: 12. In DNA, the CDR3 is TGCAGTGCTATGGGGACTAGCGCTCGAAGGAGTGAGCAGTTCTTC. It specifies CSAMGTSARRSEQFF.

This clonotype has just a few counts. The chain couples TRBV29-1 to TRBJ2-1; 10 bases agree with TRBD2. CDR1 is SQVTM and CDR2 is ANQGSEA in the germline V gene. Trimming cost V 5 bases and J 0 bases; bases outside gene matches: 10. This CDR3 has 17 residues. As DNA, the CDR3 is TGCAGCGTTCGAACTAGCGGGAAGGGATTCTCCTACAATGAGCAGTTCTTC. As protein: CSVRTSGKGFSYNEQFF.

The sample holds one count of this clonotype. The chain joins TRBV20-1 to TRBJ2-5; tentative D call: TRBD2 (7 bases). The CDR3 totals 13 residues. Germline assignment: CDR1 DFQATT and CDR2 SNEGSKA (reference sequence). This chain's CDR3 is CCEARGGQETQYF. The CDR3, as DNA: TGCTGCGAAGCGAGGGGGGGCCAAGAGACCCAGTACTTC.

This clonotype was found a few times. This chain uses TRBV5-1 with TRBJ2-5; no firm D call. V was shortened by 2 bases and J by 5 bases, with 13 bases between the two germline ends. This CDR3 spans 14 amino acids. Germline values: CDR1 SGHRS, CDR2 YFSETQ. CDR3 sequence: CASSFGRSKETQYF. DNA for the CDR3: TGCGCCAGCAGCTTTGGCCGGAGCAAGGAGACCCAGTACTTC.

The chain employs TRBV6-5 and TRBJ2-7; unclear D gene. The CDR3 runs 13 residues. Per the germline V gene, CDR1 is MNHEY and CDR2 is SVGAGI. The ends were cut back, 2 bases at V and 1 base at J, with 6 bases in the middle. The CDR3 spells CASSYDGSYEQYF. Written as DNA, the CDR3 is TGTGCCAGCAGTTACGACGGTTCCTACGAGCAGTACTTC.

V is TRBV20-1 and J is TRBJ2-1; the D gene could be TRBD1 or TRBD2 (5 bases each). The V gene lost 3 bases and the J gene lost 7 bases, with 13 bases spanning the gap. The CDR3 spans 13 residues. In germline, CDR1 is DFQATT, CDR2 SNEGSKA (reference sequence). The CDR3, as DNA: TGCAGTGCTAGGGGGCAGTCGGGGAATGAGCAGTTCTTC. Its translation is CSARGQSGNEQFF.

This clonotype was counted only a few times. The V and J genes are TRBV7-2 and TRBJ2-1, with D perhaps matching TRBD2 (7 bases). The CDR3 extends over 16 amino acids. The germline CDR1 and CDR2 sequences are SGHTA and FQGNSA. Trimming stripped 4 bases from V and 3 bases from J, with 16 bases between. DNA of the CDR3: TGTGCCAGCAGCTCCCAAGGGGGGGTTGGCTACAATGAGCAGTTCTTC. It yields the protein CASSSQGGVGYNEQFF.

V usage is TRBV3-1 and J usage is TRBJ2-1; D is perhaps TRBD2 (6 bases). V shed 8 bases and J shed 5 bases, with 16 bases lying between them. The CDR3 has 14 amino acids. Germline V gene data show CDR1 as LGHDT and CDR2 as YNNKEL (reference sequence). CDR3 sequence reads: CASHSGGANNEQFF. Written as DNA, the CDR3 is TGTGCCAGCCACTCCGGGGGTGCGAACAATGAGCAGTTCTTC.

The chain recombines TRBV14 with TRBJ2-5; TRBD1 is a possible D gene (6 bases). V was cut by 4 bases and J by 2 bases, with 11 bases left in between. This CDR3 is 14 amino acids long. Germline V lookup: CDR1 SGHDN, CDR2 FVKESK. CDR3 coding DNA: TGTGCCAGCAGCCGCAAGGACAGACAAGAGACCCAGTACTTC. Amino acids: CASSRKDRQETQYF.

Note on this clonotype: At one end, the junction sequence differs from germline, possibly due to a read error. The gene calls are TRBV10-3 and TRBJ2-6, with TRBD1 as a possible D gene (5 bases). The CDR3 covers 15 residues. The germline V gene has CDR1 ENHRY and CDR2 SYGVKD. The CDR3 region is CAISEGNSGANVQTF. CDR3 DNA: TGTGCCATCAGTGAGGGCAACTCTGGGGCCAACGTCCAGACTTTC.

The rearrangement links TRBV6-1 to TRBJ2-5, with D uncertain. The CDR3 is 10 residues long. Trimming took 6 bases from V and 10 from J, leaving 9 bases between them. Germline CDR1 and CDR2: MNHNS and SASEGT. This chain's CDR3 is CASSSGIQYF. The CDR3 DNA sequence: TGTGCCAGCAGCTCTGGCATCCAGTACTTC.

This clonotype has a handful of counts. The chain carries TRBV7-6 and TRBJ2-7; D may be TRBD1 (6 bases). V lost 2 bases and J lost 0, with 8 bases in between. CDR1 is SGHVS, CDR2 FNYEAQ, per germline. The CDR3 has 14 residues. The CDR3 reads CASSLQGPSYEQYF. Written as DNA, the CDR3 is TGTGCCAGCAGCTTACAGGGGCCCTCCTACGAGCAGTACTTC.

This clonotype was counted a few times. The chain is built from TRBV18 and TRBJ1-6; D remains unclear. The V and J ends lost 3 bases and 6 bases respectively, with 9 bases between them. Germline V gives CDR1 KGHSH, CDR2 LQKENI. The CDR3 totals 14 residues. The CDR3 nucleotides are TGTGCCAGCTCACCTGCAGCCCGTAATTCACCCCTCCACTTT. The encoded protein is CASSPAARNSPLHF.

The chain is built from TRBV3-1 and TRBJ2-7; D is unresolved. The DNA matches TRBJ2-4 better at its end, which makes the J call doubtful. The CDR3 consists of 13 residues. Germline V gives CDR1 LGHDT, CDR2 YNNKEL (reference sequence). CDR3 DNA: TGTGCCAGCAGCCAATCCCTGGGCACCATTCAGTACTTC. Protein sequence: CASSQSLGTIQYF.

This clonotype was observed a few times. The rearrangement links TRBV7-9 to TRBJ2-7, with D possibly TRBD2 on 6 matching bases. Matching the DNA end better, TRBJ2-5 makes the J call doubtful. CDR1 SEHNR and CDR2 FQNEAQ come from the germline V gene (reference sequence). The CDR3 has 14 residues. The CDR3 DNA reads TGTGCCAGCAGTTCCGGGACTCCCACCCGGACCCAGTACTTC. As protein: CASSSGTPTRTQYF.

This clonotype has just a few counts. The V call is TRBV9, the J call TRBJ2-1, with D uncertain. The CDR3 spans 15 residues. The V end was cut by 4 bases, the J end by 3 bases, with 14 bases between. Germline-derived CDR1 and CDR2 are SGDLS and YYNGEE. In nucleotides, the CDR3 is TGTGCCAGCAGCCCGGACGGAGACGGCTACAATGAGCAGTTCTTC. Translated, it gives CASSPDGDGYNEQFF.

The rearrangement joins TRBV28 to TRBJ2-3, with 9 bases aligning to TRBD2. CDR3 length: 19 residues. Germline trimming cut 5 bases from V and 0 bases from J; bases unmatched to any gene: 15. Germline V CDR1 and CDR2: MDHEN, SYDVKM. The DNA of the CDR3 is TGTGCCAGCAGTCCCCCGGCTAGCGGGGTCAGGGTCAGCACAGATACGCAGTATTTT. Its protein is CASSPPASGVRVSTDTQYF.

The chain links TRBV20-1 to TRBJ2-5; TRBD1 might be the D (6 bases). Trimming took off 1 base at V and 2 bases at J, with 26 bases between the two ends. CDR1 and CDR2 from the germline V gene are DFQATT and SNEGSKA (reference sequence). This CDR3 is 19 amino acids long. The CDR3 DNA is TGCAGTGCTAGAGGCTGGGGGACACCCGATGGCAGGCCACAAGAGACCCAGTACTTC. This encodes CSARGWGTPDGRPQETQYF.

Of note for this clonotype: A read error is possible here, since a much larger clone lies one base away. The rearrangement uses TRBV5-1 and TRBJ1-4; D is uncertain. CDR1 is SGHRS and CDR2 is YFSETQ in the germline V gene. V dropped 0 bases and J dropped 0 bases, with 3 bases sitting between them. This CDR3 is 14 amino acids long. The DNA of the CDR3 is TGCGCCAGCAGCTTGGAATCAACTAATGAAAAACTGTTTTTT. Protein product: CASSLESTNEKLFF. Full variable domain (missing parts from reference TRBV5-1 and TRBJ1-4): KAGVTQTPRYLIKTRGQQVTLSCSPISGHRSVSWYQQTPGQGLQFLFEYFSETQRNKGNFPGRFSGRQFSNSRSEMNVSTLELGDSALYLCASSLESTNEKLFFGSGTQLSVL.

This rearrangement joins TRBV5-1 to TRBJ2-1; tentatively, D is TRBD1 (5 bases). Germline CDR1 is SGHRS and CDR2 is YFSETQ. The CDR3 runs 16 residues. Trimming removed 4 bases from V and 1 base from J, with 15 bases in between. The CDR3 nucleotides are TGCGCCAGCAGCACGGTGTTGGGGCCGTCCTACAATGAGCAGTTCTTC. Translating it yields CASSTVLGPSYNEQFF.

The J gene is TRBJ2-1, the V gene TRBV15; 7 bases match TRBD2. Trimming took 5 bases from V and 4 from J; bases not matched to a gene: 14. The CDR3 sequence is 17 residues long. CDR1 and CDR2 from the germline V gene are LNHNV and YYDKDF (reference sequence). DNA for the CDR3: TGTGCCACCAGCGACCTCTTGGGGGGGACCCAATACAATGAGCAGTTCTTC. It translates to CATSDLLGGTQYNEQFF.

V and J are TRBV19 and TRBJ1-6, with D possibly being TRBD1 (5 bases). CDR1 LNHDA and CDR2 SQIVND come from the germline V gene (reference sequence). CDR3 length: 13 residues. The germline V and J ends were trimmed by 9 bases and 4 bases, with 10 bases remaining between them. Here the CDR3 DNA reads TGTGCCAGCTCTGACAGATATAATTCACCCCTCCACTTT. Amino acid sequence: CASSDRYNSPLHF. Together with reference TRBV19 and TRBJ1-6, the CDR3 gives the full variable domain: DGGITQSPKYLFRKEGQNVTLSCEQNLNHDAMYWYRQDPGQGLRLIYYSQIVNDFQKGDIAEGYSVSREKKESFPLTVTSAQKNPTAFYLCASSDRYNSPLHFGNGTRLTVT.

In its sample, this clonotype was seen once. The V gene is TRBV20-1, the J gene TRBJ2-5; 14 nucleotides match TRBD2. CDR1 DFQATT and CDR2 SNEGSKA come from the germline V gene (reference sequence). This CDR3 region has 14 residues. With 6 bases clipped from V and 6 bases from J, the junction kept 6 bases outside the gene matches. The CDR3 here is CSAETSGGAKTQYF. The CDR3 DNA is TGCAGTGCGGAGACTAGCGGGGGGGCGAAGACCCAGTACTTC.

The V call is TRBV29-1, the J call TRBJ2-5; D possibly uses TRBD1 or TRBD2 (5 bases each). The J call is uncertain, as TRBJ2-7 better fits the DNA end. The CDR3 is 15 amino acids. The germline V gene has CDR1 SQVTM and CDR2 ANQGSEA. Here the CDR3 reads CSVEMGRSGGYEQYF. The CDR3 nucleotides read TGCAGCGTTGAGATGGGGCGGAGCGGAGGTTACGAGCAGTACTTC.

The rearrangement joins TRBV21-1 to TRBJ2-3; the D call in the table, TRBD1, was not verified against the DNA. TRBV21-1 is tagged as a pseudogene. The CDR3 covers 15 residues. The CDR3 sequence is CASKWTGRGTDTQYF. The CDR3, as DNA: TGTGCCAGCAAATGGACCGGGCGGGGCACAGATACGCAGTATTTT.

This clonotype came up many times. This sequence joins TRBV5-1 and TRBJ2-1; 9 bases are shared with TRBD1. The J segment lost 3 bases and the V segment lost 0 bases, leaving 1 base of the junction unmatched. This CDR3 is 15 amino acids long. The V gene's germline CDR1 is SGHRS and CDR2 YFSETQ. CDR3 sequence: CASSLEGQGYNEQFF. The CDR3 DNA reads as TGCGCCAGCAGCTTGGAGGGACAGGGCTACAATGAGCAGTTCTTC.

In DNA form, the CDR3 reads TGCAGTGCCTACCACGTAGCGGATACGCAGTATTTT. Its translation is CSAYHVADTQYF. The chain uses TRBV20-1 and TRBJ2-3; possible D gene TRBD2, 5 bases. CDR1 and CDR2 (germline): DFQATT, SNEGSKA (reference sequence). The CDR3 is 12 residues long. The germline V and J ends were trimmed by 6 bases and 6 bases, with 13 bases remaining between them.

The chain recombines TRBV4-1 with TRBJ1-5, with D possibly TRBD1 on 6 matching bases. V gave up 3 bases and J gave up 5 bases, with 8 bases separating them. This CDR3 contains 13 residues. Germline CDR1 and CDR2: MGHRA and YSYEKL. The CDR3 region is CASSQGAHQPQHF. CDR3 sequence (DNA): TGCGCCAGCAGCCAGGGGGCTCATCAGCCCCAGCATTTT.

The V call is TRBV5-5, the J call TRBJ2-1; 11 positions agree with TRBD2. The CDR3 covers 14 residues. Germline V gives CDR1 SGHKS, CDR2 YYEKEE (reference sequence). With V trimmed by 4 bases and J by 5 bases, 2 bases remained unmatched. CDR3 in DNA: TGTGCCAGCAGCCCGGGACTAGCGGACAATGAGCAGTTCTTC. It yields the protein CASSPGLADNEQFF.